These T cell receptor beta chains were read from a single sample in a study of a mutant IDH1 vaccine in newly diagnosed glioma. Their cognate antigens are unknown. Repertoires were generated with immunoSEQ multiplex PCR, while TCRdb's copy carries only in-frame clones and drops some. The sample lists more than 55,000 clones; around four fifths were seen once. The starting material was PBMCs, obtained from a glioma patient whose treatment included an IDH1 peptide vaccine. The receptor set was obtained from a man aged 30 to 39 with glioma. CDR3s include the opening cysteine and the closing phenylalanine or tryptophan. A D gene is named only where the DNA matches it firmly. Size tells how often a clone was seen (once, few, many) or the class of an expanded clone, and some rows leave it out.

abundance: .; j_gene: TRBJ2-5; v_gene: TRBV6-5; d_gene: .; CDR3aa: CASSYSPVAGSLTQYF; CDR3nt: TGTGCCAGCAGTTACTCGCCCGTCGCGGGGTCCTTGACCCAGTACTTC
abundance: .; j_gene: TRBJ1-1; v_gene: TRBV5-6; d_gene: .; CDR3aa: CASSYSHIGTPATEAFF; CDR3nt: TGTGCCAGCAGCTACTCCCATATCGGGACACCTGCGACTGAAGCTTTCTTT
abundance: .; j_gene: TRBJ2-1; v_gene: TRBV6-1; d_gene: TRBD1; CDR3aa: CASRRTGSNEQFF; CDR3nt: TGTGCCAGCAGGAGGACAGGGTCAAATGAGCAGTTCTTC
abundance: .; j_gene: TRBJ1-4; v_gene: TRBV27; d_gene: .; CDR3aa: CASSRNGRNEKLFF; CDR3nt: TGTGCCAGCAGCCGAAACGGACGAAATGAAAAACTGTTTTTT
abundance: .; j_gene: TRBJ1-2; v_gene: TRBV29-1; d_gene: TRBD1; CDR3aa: CSVEQNGQGGGYTF; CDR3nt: TGCAGCGTTGAACAAAACGGACAGGGAGGGGGCTACACCTTC
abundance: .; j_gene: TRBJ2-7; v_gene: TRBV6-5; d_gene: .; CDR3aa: CASSYGTGYEQYF; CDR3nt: TGTGCCAGCAGTTACGGTACAGGGTACGAGCAGTACTTC
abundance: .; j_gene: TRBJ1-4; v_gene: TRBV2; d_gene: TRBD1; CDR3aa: CASSVQGAREKLFF; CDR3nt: TGTGCCAGCAGTGTTCAGGGGGCGAGAGAAAAACTGTTTTTT
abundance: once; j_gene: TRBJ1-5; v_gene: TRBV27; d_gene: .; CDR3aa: CASSRHRVGVLGNQPQHF; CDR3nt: TGTGCCAGCAGTCGCCACAGGGTGGGAGTTTTGGGCAATCAGCCCCAGCATTTT
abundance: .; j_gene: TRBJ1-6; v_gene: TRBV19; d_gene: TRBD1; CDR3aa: CASEMGQGGNSPLHF; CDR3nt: TGTGCCAGCGAGATGGGACAGGGAGGTAATTCACCCCTCCACTTT
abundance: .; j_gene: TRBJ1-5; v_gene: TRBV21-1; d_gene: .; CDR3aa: CASSKVRQFYSNQPQHF; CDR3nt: TGTGCCAGCAGCAAAGTAAGACAGTTTTATAGCAATCAGCCCCAGCATTTT
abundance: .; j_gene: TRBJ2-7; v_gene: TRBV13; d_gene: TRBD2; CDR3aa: CASSLLGSGGASSYEQYF; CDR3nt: TGTGCCAGCAGCTTACTTGGTAGCGGGGGAGCTAGCTCCTACGAGCAGTACTTC
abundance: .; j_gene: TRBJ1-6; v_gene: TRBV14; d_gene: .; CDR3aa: CASSPTGYSPLHF; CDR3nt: TGTGCCAGCAGCCCTACAGGGTATTCACCCCTCCACTTT
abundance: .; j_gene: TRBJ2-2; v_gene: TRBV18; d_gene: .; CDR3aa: CASSPPAVGELFF; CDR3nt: TGTGCCAGCTCACCTCCGGCGGTCGGGGAGCTGTTTTTT
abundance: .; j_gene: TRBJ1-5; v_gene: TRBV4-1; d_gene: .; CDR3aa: CASSLGRASNQPQHF; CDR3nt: TGCGCCAGCAGCCTCGGGAGGGCCTCTAATCAGCCCCAGCATTTT
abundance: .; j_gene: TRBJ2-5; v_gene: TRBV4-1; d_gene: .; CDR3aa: CASSQWRQETRYF; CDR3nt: TGCGCCAGCAGCCAGTGGCGGCAAGAGACCCGGTACTTC
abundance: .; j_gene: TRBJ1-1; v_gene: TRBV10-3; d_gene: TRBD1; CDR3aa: CAISDEGANTEAFF; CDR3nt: TGTGCCATCAGTGACGAGGGGGCGAACACTGAAGCTTTCTTT
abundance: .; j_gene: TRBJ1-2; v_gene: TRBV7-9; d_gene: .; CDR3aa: CASSLVTRNFYGYTF; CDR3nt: TGTGCCAGCAGCTTAGTCACTAGGAATTTCTATGGCTACACCTTC
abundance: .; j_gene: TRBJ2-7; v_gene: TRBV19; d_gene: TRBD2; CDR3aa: CASSIYAGGYEQYF; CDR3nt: TGTGCCAGTAGTATCTATGCGGGGGGCTACGAGCAGTACTTC
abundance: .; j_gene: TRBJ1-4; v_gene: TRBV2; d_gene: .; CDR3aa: CATGGTEKLFF; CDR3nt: TGTGCCACGGGGGGGACTGAAAAACTGTTTTTT
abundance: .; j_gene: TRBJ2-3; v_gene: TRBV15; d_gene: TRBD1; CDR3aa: CATSGSGTGGYTQYF; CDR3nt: TGTGCCACCAGCGGGTCCGGGACAGGGGGATATACGCAGTATTTT
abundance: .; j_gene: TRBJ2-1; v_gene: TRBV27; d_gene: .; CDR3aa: CASSGRGQLTGGQFF; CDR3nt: TGTGCCAGCAGCGGTCGGGGACAATTAACGGGGGGGCAGTTCTTC
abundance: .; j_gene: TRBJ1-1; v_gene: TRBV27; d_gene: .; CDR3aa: CASSLTHNTEAFF; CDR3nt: TGTGCCAGCAGTCTAACACATAACACTGAAGCTTTCTTT
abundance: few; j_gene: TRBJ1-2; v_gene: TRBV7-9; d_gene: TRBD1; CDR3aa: CASSSESSTGGYGYTF; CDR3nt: TGTGCCAGCAGCTCAGAGAGCTCGACAGGGGGTTATGGCTACACCTTC